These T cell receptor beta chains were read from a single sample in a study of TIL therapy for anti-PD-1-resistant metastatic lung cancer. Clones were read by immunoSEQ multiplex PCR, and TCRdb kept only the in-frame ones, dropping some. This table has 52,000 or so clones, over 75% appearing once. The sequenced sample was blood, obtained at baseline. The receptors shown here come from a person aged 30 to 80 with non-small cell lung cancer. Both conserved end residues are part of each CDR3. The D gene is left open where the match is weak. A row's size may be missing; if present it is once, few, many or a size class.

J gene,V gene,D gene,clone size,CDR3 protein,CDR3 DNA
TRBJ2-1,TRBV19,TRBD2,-,CATKGGTSGRGSYNEQFF,TGTGCCACCAAAGGCGGGACTAGCGGGAGGGGCTCCTACAATGAGCAGTTCTTC
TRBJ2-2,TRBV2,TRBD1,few,CASSFQGDGAGELFF,TGTGCCAGCAGCTTTCAGGGGGACGGGGCCGGGGAGCTGTTTTTT
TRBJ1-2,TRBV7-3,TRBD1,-,CASSLTPGQGSDGYTF,TGTGCCAGCAGCTTAACCCCGGGACAGGGTTCCGATGGCTACACCTTC
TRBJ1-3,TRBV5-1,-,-,CASSPFGFQSSGNTIYF,TGCGCCAGCAGCCCCTTCGGGTTCCAAAGCTCTGGAAACACCATATATTTT
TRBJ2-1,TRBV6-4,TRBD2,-,CASSEGSGGADEQFF,TGTGCCAGCAGTGAAGGAAGCGGGGGGGCCGATGAGCAGTTCTTC
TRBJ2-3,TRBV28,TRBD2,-,CASSSGTSGTDTQYF,TGTGCCAGCAGTTCGGGGACTAGCGGCACAGATACGCAGTATTTT
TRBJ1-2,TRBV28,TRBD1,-,CASRQGTLPRYGYTF,TGTGCCAGCAGACAGGGGACTCTCCCCCGTTATGGCTACACCTTC
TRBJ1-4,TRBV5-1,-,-,CASSATGAPEEKLFF,TGCGCCAGCAGCGCCACGGGGGCTCCAGAGGAAAAACTGTTTTTT
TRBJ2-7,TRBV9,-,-,CASSGGFGEQYF,TGTGCCAGCAGCGGAGGCTTTGGCGAGCAGTACTTC
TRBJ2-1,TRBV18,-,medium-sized,CASSPRFNEDNEQFF,TGTGCCAGCTCACCTCGTTTCAACGAGGACAATGAGCAGTTCTTC
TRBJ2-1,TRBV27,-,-,CASSLLNLAGKNEQFF,TGTGCCAGCAGTTTATTGAACCTAGCCGGGAAAAATGAGCAGTTCTTC
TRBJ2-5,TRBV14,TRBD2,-,CASSQDQGLRETQYF,TGTGCCAGCAGCCAAGATCAGGGACTAAGGGAGACCCAGTACTTC
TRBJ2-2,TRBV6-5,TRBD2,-,CASTTSGGSGGELFF,TGTGCCAGCACGACTAGCGGGGGGTCGGGCGGGGAGCTGTTTTTT
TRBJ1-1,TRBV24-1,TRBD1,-,CATSSAGTGGTEAFF,TGTGCCACCAGTTCCGCCGGGACAGGGGGGACTGAAGCTTTCTTT
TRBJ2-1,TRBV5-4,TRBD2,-,CASSLTRLAGALVDEQFF,TGTGCCAGCAGCCTTACTAGGCTAGCGGGGGCCTTAGTCGATGAGCAGTTCTTC
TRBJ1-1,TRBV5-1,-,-,CASSGRVGDPNTEAFF,TGCGCCAGCAGCGGTCGGGTGGGGGACCCGAACACTGAAGCTTTCTTT